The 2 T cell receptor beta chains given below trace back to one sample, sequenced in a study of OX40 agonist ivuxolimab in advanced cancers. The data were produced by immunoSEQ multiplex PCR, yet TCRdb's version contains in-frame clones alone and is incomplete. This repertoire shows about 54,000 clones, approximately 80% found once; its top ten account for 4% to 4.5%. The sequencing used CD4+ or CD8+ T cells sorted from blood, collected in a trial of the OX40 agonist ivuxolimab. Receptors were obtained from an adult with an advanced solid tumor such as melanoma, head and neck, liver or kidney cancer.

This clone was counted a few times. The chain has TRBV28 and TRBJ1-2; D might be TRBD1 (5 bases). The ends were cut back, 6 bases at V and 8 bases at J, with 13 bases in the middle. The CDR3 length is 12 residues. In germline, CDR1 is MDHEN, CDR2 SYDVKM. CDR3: CASRPPGRGYTF. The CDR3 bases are TGTGCCAGCAGGCCCCCAGGGAGAGGCTACACCTTC.

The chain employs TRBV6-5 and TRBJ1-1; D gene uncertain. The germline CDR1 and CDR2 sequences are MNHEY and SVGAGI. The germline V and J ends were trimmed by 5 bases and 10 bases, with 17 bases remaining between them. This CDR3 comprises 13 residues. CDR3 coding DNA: TGTGCCAGCAGTACCACAAGGGAAGGTGGAGCTTTCTTT. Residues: CASSTTREGGAFF.